These T cell receptor beta chains were read from a single sample in a study of T cells after yellow fever vaccination. TCRdb recomputed calls from the 5' RACE reads with MiXCR, one row per CDR3 protein. The sample shows some 300,000 distinct CDR3 sequences, less than 4.5% of them seen only once. Sequenced material: PBMCs, taken on the day of the yellow fever booster vaccination. The receptors originated from a man between 18 and 35 years old who received the YFV17D yellow fever vaccine. CDR3s include the opening cysteine and the closing phenylalanine or tryptophan. Each record gives: V gene, J gene, clone size, CDR3 protein. Not every row has a clone size; where given, it reads once, few, many or a size class.

V: TRBV28
J: TRBJ1-3
size: many
CDR3: CASSFAFKAQDGETIYF

V: TRBV12-5
J: TRBJ2-1
size: many
CDR3: CASGSGQGLYNEQFF

V: TRBV29-1
J: TRBJ1-5
size: NA
CDR3: CSAWDRYSNQPQHF

V: TRBV10-3
J: TRBJ2-1
size: NA
CDR3: CAISGRESSYNEQFF

V: TRBV6-2/TRBV6-3
J: TRBJ2-1
size: NA
CDR3: CASSYLALYNEQFF

V: TRBV4-3
J: TRBJ2-1
size: few
CDR3: CASSQALAGGREQFF

V: TRBV5-1
J: TRBJ2-7
size: many
CDR3: CASSLQSGEDEQYF

V: TRBV7-8
J: TRBJ2-7
size: many
CDR3: CASSLVTGQGAEQYF

V: TRBV7-2
J: TRBJ2-5
size: many
CDR3: CASSPLTQETQYF

V: TRBV5-5
J: TRBJ1-3
size: NA
CDR3: CASSLLGSGNTIYF

V: TRBV7-2
J: TRBJ1-3
size: many
CDR3: CASSLVAGWTNTIYF

V: TRBV15
J: TRBJ2-5
size: many
CDR3: CATSRKKQGRTETQYF

V: TRBV5-1
J: TRBJ2-5
size: many
CDR3: CASSSGTSGAETQYF

V: TRBV7-9
J: TRBJ2-3
size: few
CDR3: CASSHDILLSTDTQYF

V: TRBV23-1
J: TRBJ2-3
size: many
CDR3: CASSQSYPSGQYF

V: TRBV18
J: TRBJ2-7
size: NA
CDR3: CASSQNRETYEQYF

V: TRBV5-1
J: TRBJ2-2
size: NA
CDR3: CASSLTSSPNTGELFF

V: TRBV4-1
J: TRBJ2-5
size: many
CDR3: CATRTSGGPPQETQYF

V: TRBV27
J: TRBJ2-3
size: NA
CDR3: CASGYKGLDTQYF

V: TRBV7-9
J: TRBJ1-1
size: many
CDR3: CASSSTYTEAFF

V: TRBV10-3
J: TRBJ2-2
size: NA
CDR3: CAISQGAGELFF

V: TRBV27
J: TRBJ2-3
size: many
CDR3: CASSPRDRGTDTQYF

V: TRBV5-4
J: TRBJ2-7
size: many
CDR3: CASSGRDRGHEQYF

V: TRBV28
J: TRBJ1-2
size: NA
CDR3: CASSRGPNYGYTF

V: TRBV5-1
J: TRBJ2-5
size: many
CDR3: CASSLALDGQETQYF

V: TRBV29-1
J: TRBJ1-6
size: many
CDR3: CSVWAGPNSPLHF

V: TRBV12-3/TRBV12-4
J: TRBJ2-5
size: few
CDR3: CASGSPQYF

V: TRBV30
J: TRBJ1-6
size: many
CDR3: CAWSVYENSPLHF

V: TRBV6-5
J: TRBJ2-2
size: NA
CDR3: CASSYRTGGRRGGELFF

V: TRBV24-1
J: TRBJ2-1
size: many
CDR3: CATSPAGGDEQFF

V: TRBV5-4
J: TRBJ1-2
size: NA
CDR3: CASTERQGLTGYTF

V: TRBV7-8
J: TRBJ2-3
size: NA
CDR3: CASSHPLSGTTDTQYF

V: TRBV12-3/TRBV12-4
J: TRBJ2-1
size: NA
CDR3: CASSAQLGGNEQFF

V: TRBV4-1
J: TRBJ2-3
size: few
CDR3: CASSHMDRATDTQYF

V: TRBV7-9
J: TRBJ1-2
size: few
CDR3: CASSLDRVGLGYTF

V: TRBV7-2
J: TRBJ1-2
size: few
CDR3: CASSLRVQGSTYGYTF

V: TRBV6-6
J: TRBJ1-2
size: NA
CDR3: CASNKDGANYGYTF

V: TRBV21-1
J: TRBJ2-7
size: few
CDR3: CASSNTRDWGYEQYF

V: TRBV29-1
J: TRBJ2-7
size: many
CDR3: CSVFLDSSSYEQYF

V: TRBV6-1
J: TRBJ1-2
size: few
CDR3: CASSDSGTVGNGYTF

V: TRBV6-5
J: TRBJ2-2
size: NA
CDR3: CASSEISYPGELFF

V: TRBV7-8
J: TRBJ2-2
size: many
CDR3: CASSLYPGQGAGELFF

V: TRBV10-3
J: TRBJ1-2
size: few
CDR3: CAISESIRGWGGYTF

V: TRBV20-1
J: TRBJ2-5
size: NA
CDR3: CSARGLRGQETQYF

V: TRBV6-5
J: TRBJ1-5
size: NA
CDR3: CASSPTDGFNQPQHF

V: TRBV7-2
J: TRBJ2-7
size: many
CDR3: CASSSPLRSSYEQYF

V: TRBV5-1
J: TRBJ2-2
size: few
CDR3: CASVPGQGDTGELFF

V: TRBV18
J: TRBJ2-1
size: many
CDR3: CASSFGGAAYNEQFF

V: TRBV6-1
J: TRBJ1-5
size: NA
CDR3: CASSYDRVIDQPQHF

V: TRBV4-3
J: TRBJ2-1
size: many
CDR3: CASSQEDRGLHEQFF